This T cell receptor beta chain was documented in a study of blood T cell repertoires in COVID-19. Study in general: T cells, B-cell-depleted T cells, or PBMCs provided the cDNA or gDNA that served as material.

Germline V gene data show CDR1 as LGHDT and CDR2 as YNNKEL (reference sequence). V lost 2 bases and J 7 bases, leaving 17 bases between the germline ends. This CDR3 has 16 residues. The data were produced by immunoSEQ multiplex PCR, yet TCRdb's version contains in-frame clones alone and is incomplete. The table lists about 150,000 clones, around 86% of them singletons, with over 10% in the top ten. The rearrangement links TRBV3-1 (or the pseudogene TRBV3-2) to TRBJ2-2; maybe TRBD2 (5 bases). Sequenced: peripheral blood. This receptor was taken from a man between 65 and 79 years old who had recovered from COVID-19. This CDR3 is CASSQRGRRSHGELFF. The CDR3 DNA sequence: TGTGCCAGCAGCCAACGGGGAAGGCGTTCCCACGGGGAGCTGTTTTTT.